Described below is a single TCR beta chain sequence and its context. Its antigen is still unknown. This sample is part of a study of T cells in Graves' hyperthyroidism and ophthalmopathy. The study, taken as a whole, reports: The model foresaw ophthalmopathy a median about 6.1 months prior to onset.

Graves' hyperthyroidism was deemed stable absent ophthalmopathy progression within 18 months. Germline V gene sequence: CDR1 SGHDN, CDR2 FVKESK. CDR3 size: 12 residues. Trimming cost V 5 bases and J 7 bases, with 11 bases left between them. Using RNA transcripts as the source, TCR beta CDR3 regions were amplified. HTBI primers were the set used in a first-round RT-PCR of the TCR CDR3. TCRdb re-called the multiplex PCR reads with MiXCR, one entry per CDR3 protein. This sample yields 210,000 or so distinct CDR3 sequences, of which more than 15% are seen a single time; 50% belongs to the top ten. Sequencing was performed on blood. The chain links TRBV14 to TRBJ1-2, with D uncertain. The origin of this receptor is a man between 45 and 60 years old with Graves' hyperthyroidism. DNA of the CDR3: TGTGCCAGCAGCTTTGGACGATTTGGCTACACCTTC. Its translation is CASSFGRFGYTF.